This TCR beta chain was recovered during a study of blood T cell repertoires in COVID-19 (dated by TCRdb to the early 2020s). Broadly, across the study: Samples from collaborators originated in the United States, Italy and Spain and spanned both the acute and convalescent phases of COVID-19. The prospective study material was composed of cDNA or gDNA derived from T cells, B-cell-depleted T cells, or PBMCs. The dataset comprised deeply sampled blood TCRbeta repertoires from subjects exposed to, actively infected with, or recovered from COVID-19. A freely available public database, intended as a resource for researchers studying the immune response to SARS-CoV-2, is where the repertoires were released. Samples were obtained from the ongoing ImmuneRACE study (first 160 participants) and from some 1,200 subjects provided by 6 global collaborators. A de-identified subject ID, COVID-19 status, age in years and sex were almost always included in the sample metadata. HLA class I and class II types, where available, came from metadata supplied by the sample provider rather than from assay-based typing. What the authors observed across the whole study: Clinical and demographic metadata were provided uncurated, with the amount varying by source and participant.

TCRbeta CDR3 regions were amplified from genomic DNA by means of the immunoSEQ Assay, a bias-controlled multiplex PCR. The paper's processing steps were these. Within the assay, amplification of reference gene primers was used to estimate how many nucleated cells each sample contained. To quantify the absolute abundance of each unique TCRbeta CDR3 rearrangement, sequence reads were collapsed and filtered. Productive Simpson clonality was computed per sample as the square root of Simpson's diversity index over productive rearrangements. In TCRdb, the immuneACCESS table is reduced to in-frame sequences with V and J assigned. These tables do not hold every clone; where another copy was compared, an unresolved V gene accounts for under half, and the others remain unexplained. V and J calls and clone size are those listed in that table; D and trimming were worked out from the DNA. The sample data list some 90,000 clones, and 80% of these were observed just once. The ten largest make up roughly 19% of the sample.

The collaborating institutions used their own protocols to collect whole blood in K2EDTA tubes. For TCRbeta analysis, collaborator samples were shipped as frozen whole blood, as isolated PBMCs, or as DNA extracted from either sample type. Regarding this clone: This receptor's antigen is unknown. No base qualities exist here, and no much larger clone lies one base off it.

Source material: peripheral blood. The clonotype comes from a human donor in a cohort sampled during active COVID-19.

The CDR3 has the sequence CATIDRGRGVDIQYF. The nucleotides read TGTGCCACCATTGACAGGGGGAGAGGAGTGGACATTCAGTACTTC. The rearranged chain carries TRBV19 and TRBJ2-4; the central 9 bases match TRBD1. The germline V gene (reference sequence) sets CDR1 to LNHDA and CDR2 to SQIVND. The CDR3 goes from the cysteine to the phenylalanine over 15 residues. Only the CDR3 DNA stays, 45 bases, in frame from base 1. Unmatched junction bases come to 15, with V trimmed by 10 bases and J by 8 bases.